This T cell receptor (beta chain) was sequenced in a study of T cells after yellow fever vaccination. Study-wide results and caveats: Abundant contaminating clonotypes from the bulk population could appear in FACS-sorted repertoires.

Looked up from germline, CDR1 is MGHDK and CDR2 is SYGVNS. The CDR3 totals 12 residues. V was cut by 2 bases and J by 4 bases, with 5 bases left in between. A single record per CDR3 protein comes from TCRdb applying MiXCR to the 5' RACE reads. The sample includes tens of thousands of distinct CDR3 sequences, about 5% of them seen just once. This clonotype was picked up a small number of times. The J gene is TRBJ1-1, the V gene TRBV25-1; no firm D call. This clonotype originated in a man between 18 and 35 years old who received the YFV17D yellow fever vaccine. The material was PBMCs, either bulk or a sorted T-cell subset (CD4+, CD8+, memory, or dextramer-sorted; not recorded which), obtained on the day of the yellow fever booster vaccination. In DNA form, the CDR3 reads TGTGCCAGCAGTGAAGGGTTCACTGAAGCTTTCTTT. Its translation is CASSEGFTEAFF.